The text below deals with one T cell receptor beta chain. With random hexamers, 0.5 to 1 ug RNA was reverse transcribed. In TCRdb, the immunoSEQ multiplex PCR reads were re-called with MiXCR into one record per CDR3 protein. This sample has about 300,000 distinct CDR3 sequences, with 75% to 85% found just once. These data come from a study of CD8 T cells in Susac syndrome. The germline V gene encodes CDR1 SGDLS and CDR2 YYNGEE. V lost 3 bases and J 1 base, leaving 10 bases between the germline ends. This CDR3 has 14 residues. The chain is built from TRBV9 and TRBJ1-1; possibly TRBD1 for D (6 bases). The TCR comes from a human donor with multiple sclerosis. The sample was CD8+ T cells from PBMCs. This chain's CDR3 is CASSGGTTNTEAFF. CDR3 DNA sequence: TGTGCCAGCAGCGGCGGGACAACGAACACTGAAGCTTTCTTT.